This T cell receptor (beta chain) stems from a study of T cell repertoires in cytomegalovirus infection. Overall study context: It can be stated that public TCR beta signatures indicated CMV infection as well as a matching HLA type. Whole-study results and caveats: Identification of carriers of CMV plus the relevant HLA was performed using cumulative public TCR beta family frequency. Dominant in the ex vivo response were TCR beta clonotypes restricted by HLA-C and specific for CMV.

TCRdb redid the calling of the reads with MiXCR, one entry per CDR3 protein. Of roughly 720,000 distinct CDR3 sequences listed, roughly 35% are singletons. CDR1 DFQATT and CDR2 SNEGSKA come from the germline V gene (reference sequence). The ends were cut back, 2 bases at V and 5 bases at J, with 7 bases in the middle. CDR3 size: 12 residues. In regard to this clonotype: Its antigen is not known.

The TCR originated in a human donor in good health (CMV status not recorded). Some clones in this sample may be carry-over from other donors' samples. This chain uses TRBV20-1 with TRBJ1-5; D possibly corresponds to TRBD1 (6 bases). The source material was PBMCs. The CDR3 bases are TGCAGTGCTAGAAGGGGGTATCAGCCCCAGCATTTT. It yields the protein CSARRGYQPQHF.